This T cell receptor beta chain was found in a study of blood T cell repertoires in COVID-19. As for the study in general: Specimens from acute and convalescent COVID-19 originated in the United States, Italy and Spain. T cells, B-cell-depleted T cells, or PBMCs provided the cDNA or gDNA that served as material.

As processed by the authors: Reference gene primers were amplified, and this amplification served to estimate nucleated cell counts. Profiled with immunoSEQ multiplex PCR; TCRdb holds only in-frame clones, not every one. V, J and clone size derive from that table, while D and trimming were established from the DNA sequence. This table has 400,000 to 450,000 clones, approximately 89% appearing once. The Seattle patients joined while their infection was active and were tracked longitudinally afterward. The V end was cut by 2 bases, the J end by 1 base, with 2 bases between. The germline CDR1 and CDR2 sequences are SGHAT and FQNNGV. The CDR3 has 12 residues.

The TCR comes from a woman in her fifties or sixties with COVID-19, enrolled during active disease. Sequencing was performed on peripheral blood. The chain joins TRBV11-2 to TRBJ1-1; D remains ambiguous. The CDR3 coding sequence is TGTGCCAGCAGCTTACAGAACACTGAAGCTTTCTTT. This codes for CASSLQNTEAFF.